Following are 8 T cell receptor beta chains from one sample sequenced in a study of beta chain features in type 1 diabetes. Overall study findings and caveats: Shortening that was moderate but significant affected the TCRB CDR3s of Type 1 diabetes patients in all four CD4+ subsets.

All of the isolated RNA was reverse transcribed, so expressed TCRB transcripts were sequenced. Profiling relied on immunoSEQ multiplex PCR, and the TCRdb table lists in-frame clones only, not all of them. Seen here are about 740,000 clones, 13% observed once, and the top ten hold 0.02% to 0.025%. These receptors lack a known antigen. Sample: naive CD4+ T cells from blood. The origin of the receptors is a man in his late teens or twenties with type 1 diabetes.

This chain links TRBV30 with TRBJ1-2; no clear D. Per germline, CDR1 GTSNPN and CDR2 SVGIG (reference sequence). The V gene lost 4 bases and the J gene lost 4 bases, with 13 bases spanning the gap. CDR3 size: 13 residues. The CDR3 is CAWTRGILYGYTF. For the CDR3, the DNA is TGTGCCTGGACTCGAGGCATCCTCTATGGCTACACCTTC.

CDR3 loop: CASSSTGTGWNEQFF. The CDR3 DNA follows: TGTGCCAGCAGCTCGACCGGGACAGGGTGGAATGAGCAGTTCTTC. The rearrangement uses TRBV7-2 and TRBJ2-1; 9 bases are shared with TRBD1. Germline V gene data show CDR1 as SGHTA and CDR2 as FQGNSA. V was clipped by 4 bases and J by 7 bases; unmatched bases: 8. This CDR3 has 15 amino acids.

The sample holds a few counts of this clone. This sequence joins TRBV9 and TRBJ1-2, with a weak D call TRBD1 (6 bases). The CDR3 length is 15 residues. CDR1 and CDR2 (germline): SGDLS, YYNGEE. Trimming left V 2 bases short and J 2 bases short, with 13 bases between. CDR3 loop: CASSVTTGNNYGYTF. DNA of the CDR3: TGTGCCAGCAGCGTTACAACAGGGAACAACTATGGCTACACCTTC.

This chain connects TRBV10-1 to TRBJ2-3; D is undetermined. Germline V gene sequence: CDR1 WNHNN, CDR2 SYGVQD (reference sequence). CDR3 length: 12 residues. With 4 bases removed from V and 2 bases from J, the gap between germline ends came to 4 bases. The CDR3 spells CASSGTTDTQYF. DNA of the CDR3: TGCGCCAGCAGTGGCACCACAGATACGCAGTATTTT.

There are a few counts of this clone. V and J are TRBV15 and TRBJ2-1; 8 nucleotides align to TRBD2. The CDR3 covers 17 residues. The trim removed 3 bases at V and 8 bases at J, leaving 15 bases unmatched. The germline CDR1 and CDR2 sequences are LNHNV and YYDKDF (reference sequence). CDR3 bases: TGTGCCACCAGCAGGACTGGAGGTAGCGGGGATCGGGATGAGCAGTTCTTC. As protein: CATSRTGGSGDRDEQFF.

The chain employs TRBV5-1 and TRBJ1-6; D remains unclear. The length of the CDR3 is 13 residues. V lost 7 bases, J lost 5 bases, and 10 bases lay in between. Per the germline V gene, CDR1 is SGHRS and CDR2 is YFSETQ. This CDR3 is CASGLRDNSPLHF. The CDR3 nucleotides read TGCGCCAGCGGACTGAGGGATAATTCACCCCTCCACTTT. The full variable domain, rest sourced from reference TRBV5-1 and TRBJ1-6, is KAGVTQTPRYLIKTRGQQVTLSCSPISGHRSVSWYQQTPGQGLQFLFEYFSETQRNKGNFPGRFSGRQFSNSRSEMNVSTLELGDSALYLCASGLRDNSPLHFGNGTRLTVT.

This rearrangement joins TRBV10-3 to TRBJ1-1; D might be TRBD1 (5 bases). Germline loops: CDR1 ENHRY, CDR2 SYGVKD. The ends were cut back, 6 bases at V and 7 bases at J, with 12 bases in the middle. The CDR3 length is 12 residues. The CDR3 DNA reads as TGTGCCATCAGGAAAACAGGTGATGAAGCTTTCTTT. Its protein product is CAIRKTGDEAFF.

The CDR3 loop is CASSLGAGRGYGYTF. The CDR3 nucleotides are TGTGCCAGCAGCTTGGGGGCAGGGAGGGGCTATGGCTACACCTTC. This chain connects TRBV7-6 to TRBJ1-2, with D possibly being TRBD1 (6 bases). Germline CDR1 SGHVS, CDR2 FNYEAQ. The CDR3 is 15 amino acids. V was trimmed by 3 bases and J by 4 bases, leaving 15 bases between them.